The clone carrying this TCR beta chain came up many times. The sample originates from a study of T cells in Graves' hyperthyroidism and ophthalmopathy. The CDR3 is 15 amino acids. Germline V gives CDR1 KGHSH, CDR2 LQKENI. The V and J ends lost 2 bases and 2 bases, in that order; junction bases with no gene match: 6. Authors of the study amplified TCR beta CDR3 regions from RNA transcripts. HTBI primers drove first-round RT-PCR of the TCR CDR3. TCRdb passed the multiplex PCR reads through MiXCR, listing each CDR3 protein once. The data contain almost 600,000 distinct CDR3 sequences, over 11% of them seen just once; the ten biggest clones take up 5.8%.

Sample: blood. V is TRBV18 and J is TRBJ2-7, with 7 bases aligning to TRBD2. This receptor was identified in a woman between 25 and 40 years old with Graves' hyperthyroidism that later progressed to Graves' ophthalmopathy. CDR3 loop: CASSPSEAGTYEQYF. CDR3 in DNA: TGTGCCAGCTCACCATCAGAAGCGGGAACCTACGAGCAGTACTTC.